This T cell receptor beta chain was captured by sequencing in a study of shared clonotypes between healthy human individuals (dated by TCRdb to the early 2020s). Regarding the complete study: The cohort comprised a couple of women and a few men aged 18 to 49 years. For each donor, three plates each were used for CD4 naive and CD4 memory, two plates were used for CD8 naive, and one plate was used for CD8 memory. The study deeply sequenced blood TCR repertoires of five healthy adults to estimate repertoire size and the extent of clonotype sharing between individuals. To increase sequencing depth and limit assay-specific biases, different laboratories used diverse techniques to prepare libraries and sequence TCR repertoires. Each donor's leukapheresis produced roughly between roughly 0.85 and 9 billion PBMCs.

Summary of the overall study and its limitations: Naive subsets generally had larger estimated clonotype richness than memory subsets did. Even with the large sequencing depth, rarefaction of the sorted-subset datasets indicated that sequencing was incomplete. Higher generation probabilities were observed for clonotypes shared by all four sorted-subset donors than for non-shared clonotypes. Roughly 5% of naive CD4, 3.5% of naive CD8, roughly 2.5% of memory CD4, and roughly 0.4% of memory CD8 clonotypes were shared across several donors. Sampling was limited to blood, and TCR repertoires in tissue likely differ from TCR repertoires in blood. The small number of donors limited the genetic and exposure-history diversity represented. Based on pairwise subsampling, the degree of clonotype sharing among donors was expected to be affected by sequencing depth.

About this clone: It lacks a known antigen. Base qualities are not at hand, and no much larger clone is one base apart.

Using the deep immunoSEQ assay, TCR CDR3 regions were amplified from genomic DNA by multiplex PCR. For each cell subset, the extracted genomic DNA was distributed evenly across all wells of several immunoSEQ 96-well plates, and each plate served as one replicate. For sorted subsets, each replicate PCR was loaded with approximately 190 ng genomic DNA, equivalent to approximately 27,000 T cell genomes. The purified libraries were quantified using a Qubit 3.0 fluorometer, sized with a Bioanalyzer 2100, and then quantified again using the KAPA Library Quantification kit. Every immunoSEQ 96-well plate was sequenced on a dedicated single-read 150-cycle Illumina NextSeq 550 flow cell. The study's own analysis went as follows. Because the immunoSEQ output included only junctional sequences and no quality scores, the filtering could not be the same as the filtering used for full-length reads. To assign V/J genes and CDR3, sequences were annotated using PyIR, a Python wrapper for IgBLAST v1.9, with IMGT germline references. Reads were filtered out if the reads had weak V/J assignments (E-value above 1e-6), no CDR3, stop codons, out-of-frame junctions, or ambiguous translated residues. V3J clonotypes were defined as sequences sharing an identical inferred V gene, J gene, and CDR3 amino acid sequence. Percentage overlap between repertoires was calculated by dividing the number of shared unique clonotypes by the size of the smaller repertoire. Repertoire richness was assessed with RTK rarefaction, the Chao1 estimator, and Recon v2.1 estimates of unobserved clonotypes. OLGA was used to compute generation probabilities for all TCRbeta clonotypes that the gDNA method yielded from a few donors. TCRdb obtained this table from immuneACCESS and retained in-frame rearrangements with V and J assigned. These tables miss some clones; where compared with another copy, unresolved V genes account for less than half of the shortfall, and the remainder is unexplained. D and trimming come from the DNA, and the V and J calls and clone size come from that table. The sample profile shows around 2,000,000 clones; about 95% of them were found once. Jointly, the top ten make up about 1.1% of the sample.

CDR1 and CDR2 are drawn from the germline V gene (reference sequence): SEHNR, FQNEAQ. The V end loses 4 bases and the J end loses 3 bases, and a stretch of 7 bases separates them. CDR3 length: 14 amino acids, cysteine to phenylalanine. Here the CDR3 DNA is all that survives: 42 bases in frame from base 1. CD8 naive samples consisted of CD45RO-negative cells that were positively selected for CCR7, yielding a CD45RA+CCR7+ population without TemRA cells. The donors were healthy, HIV-negative adults with no recently reported acute infections or vaccinations. Only Caucasian adults living in Nashville, Tennessee, USA were represented among the donors. Blood was obtained by leukapheresis, after which PBMCs were separated by Ficoll-Histopaque density gradient centrifugation and cryopreserved in liquid nitrogen vapor phase. Analytical flow cytometry was used to check the purity and quantity of every magnetically sorted T cell population. From each sorted fraction, genomic DNA was isolated and quantified by UV absorbance on a Nanodrop 2000c.

The chain is made from TRBV7-9 and TRBJ1-6; the D gene is unclear. The source is a man aged 18 to 29 in good health. The sample consisted of naive CD8+ T cells sorted from blood. Sample cell subset or site, as interpreted from the label and publication: CD45RA+CCR7+. CDR3 reads: CASSSGSYNSPLHF. The DNA is TGTGCCAGCAGCTCCGGGAGCTATAATTCACCCCTCCACTTT.